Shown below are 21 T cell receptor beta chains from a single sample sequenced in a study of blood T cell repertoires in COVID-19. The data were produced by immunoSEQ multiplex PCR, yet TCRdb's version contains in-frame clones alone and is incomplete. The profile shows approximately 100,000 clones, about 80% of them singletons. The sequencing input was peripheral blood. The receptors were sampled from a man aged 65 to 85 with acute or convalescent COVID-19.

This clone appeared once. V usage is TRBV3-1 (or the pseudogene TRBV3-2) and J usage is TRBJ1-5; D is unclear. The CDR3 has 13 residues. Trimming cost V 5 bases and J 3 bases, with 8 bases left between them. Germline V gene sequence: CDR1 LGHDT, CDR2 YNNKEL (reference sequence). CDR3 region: CASSKQINQPQHF. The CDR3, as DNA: TGTGCCAGCAGCAAACAAATCAATCAGCCCCAGCATTTT.

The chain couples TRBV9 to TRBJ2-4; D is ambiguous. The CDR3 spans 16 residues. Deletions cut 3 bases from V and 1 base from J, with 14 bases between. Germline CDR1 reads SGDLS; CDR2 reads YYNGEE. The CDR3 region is CASSANPVSAKNIQYF. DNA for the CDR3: TGTGCCAGCAGCGCAAACCCCGTGAGTGCCAAAAACATTCAGTACTTC.

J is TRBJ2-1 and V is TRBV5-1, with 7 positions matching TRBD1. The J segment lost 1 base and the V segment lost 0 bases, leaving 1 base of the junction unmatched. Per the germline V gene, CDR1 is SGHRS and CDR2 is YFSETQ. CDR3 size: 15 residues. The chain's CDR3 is CASSLATGSYNEQFF. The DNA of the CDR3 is TGCGCCAGCAGCTTGGCGACAGGGTCCTACAATGAGCAGTTCTTC.

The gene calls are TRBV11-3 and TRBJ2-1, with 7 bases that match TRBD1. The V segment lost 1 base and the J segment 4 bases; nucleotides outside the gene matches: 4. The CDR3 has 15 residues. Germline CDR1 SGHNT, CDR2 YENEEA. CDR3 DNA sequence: TGTGCCAGCAGCTTAGGCACGGGACAGTACAATGAGCAGTTCTTC. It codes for CASSLGTGQYNEQFF.

DNA of the CDR3: TGTGCCAGCAGCTCGGGACTAGCGGGAGGCTCCAATGAGCAGTTCTTC. Its translation: CASSSGLAGGSNEQFF. The chain links TRBV7-3 to TRBJ2-1, with TRBD2 identical over 15 bases. V lost 4 bases to trimming and J lost 6 bases; unmatched junction nucleotides: 4. Germline assignment: CDR1 SGHTA and CDR2 FQGTGA. There are 16 residues in the CDR3.

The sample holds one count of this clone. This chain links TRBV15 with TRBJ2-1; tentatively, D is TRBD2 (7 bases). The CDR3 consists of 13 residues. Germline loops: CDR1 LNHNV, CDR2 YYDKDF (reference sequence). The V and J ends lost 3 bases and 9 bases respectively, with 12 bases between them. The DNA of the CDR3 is TGTGCCACCAGCAGTTCGAGGGGGGGTGAGCAGTTCTTC. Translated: CATSSSRGGEQFF.

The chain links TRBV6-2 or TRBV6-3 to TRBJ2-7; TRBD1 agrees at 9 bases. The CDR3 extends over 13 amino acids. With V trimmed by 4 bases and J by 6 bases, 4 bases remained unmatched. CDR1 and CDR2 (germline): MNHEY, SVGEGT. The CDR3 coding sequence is TGTGCCAGCAGTTCCGGGACAGGGTTCGAGCAGTACTTC. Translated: CASSSGTGFEQYF.

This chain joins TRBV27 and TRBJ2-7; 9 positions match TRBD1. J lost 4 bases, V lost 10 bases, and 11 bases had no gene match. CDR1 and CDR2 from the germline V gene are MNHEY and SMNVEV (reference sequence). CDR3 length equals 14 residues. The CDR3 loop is CATIRGQGFYEQYF. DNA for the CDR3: TGTGCCACCATCCGGGGACAGGGATTTTACGAGCAGTACTTC.

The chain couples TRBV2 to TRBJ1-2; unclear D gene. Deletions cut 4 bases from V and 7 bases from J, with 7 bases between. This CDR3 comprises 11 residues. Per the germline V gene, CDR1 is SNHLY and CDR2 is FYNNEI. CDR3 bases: TGTGCCAGCAGTGTGACGGGTGGCTACACCTTC. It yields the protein CASSVTGGYTF.

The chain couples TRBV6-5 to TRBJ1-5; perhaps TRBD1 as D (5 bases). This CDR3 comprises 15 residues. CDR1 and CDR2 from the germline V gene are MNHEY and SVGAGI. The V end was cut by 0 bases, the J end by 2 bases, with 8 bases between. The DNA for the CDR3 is TGTGCCAGCAGTTACTCGGGGCAGGGCAATCAGCCCCAGCATTTT. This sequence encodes CASSYSGQGNQPQHF.

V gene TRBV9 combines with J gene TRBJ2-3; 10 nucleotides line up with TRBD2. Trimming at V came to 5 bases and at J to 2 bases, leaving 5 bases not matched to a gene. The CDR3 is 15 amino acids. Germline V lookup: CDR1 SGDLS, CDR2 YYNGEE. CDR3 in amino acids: CASSRTSGPTDTQYF. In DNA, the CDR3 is TGTGCCAGCAGTCGGACTAGCGGTCCCACAGATACGCAGTATTTT. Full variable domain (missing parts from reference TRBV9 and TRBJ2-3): DSGVTQTPKHLITATGQRVTLRCSPRSGDLSVYWYQQSLDQGLQFLIQYYNGEERAKGNILERFSAQQFPDLHSELNLSSLELGDSALYFCASSRTSGPTDTQYFGPGTRLTVL.

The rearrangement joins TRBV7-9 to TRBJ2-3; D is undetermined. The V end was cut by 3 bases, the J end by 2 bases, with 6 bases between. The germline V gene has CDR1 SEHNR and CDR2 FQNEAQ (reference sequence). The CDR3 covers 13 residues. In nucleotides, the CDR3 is TGTGCCAGCAGCTTGACAAACACAGATACGCAGTATTTT. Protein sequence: CASSLTNTDTQYF.

CDR3 loop: CASSEGAGSNQPQHF. The CDR3 DNA sequence: TGTGCCAGCAGTGAAGGGGCAGGTAGCAATCAGCCCCAGCATTTT. The chain combines TRBV2 with TRBJ1-5; D gene unclear. From germline, CDR1 is SNHLY and CDR2 FYNNEI. V lost 1 base to trimming and J lost 0 bases, with 7 bases between them. The CDR3 is 15 amino acids. Combining the CDR3 with reference TRBV2 and TRBJ1-5 gives the whole variable domain EPEVTQTPSHQVTQMGQEVILRCVPISNHLYFYWYRQILGQKVEFLVSFYNNEISEKSEIFDDQFSVERPDGSNFTLKIRSTKLEDSAMYFCASSEGAGSNQPQHFGDGTRLSIL.

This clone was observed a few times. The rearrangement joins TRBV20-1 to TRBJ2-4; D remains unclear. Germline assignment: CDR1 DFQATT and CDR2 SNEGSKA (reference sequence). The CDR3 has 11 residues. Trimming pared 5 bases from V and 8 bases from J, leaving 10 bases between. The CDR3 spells CSAPELDIQYF. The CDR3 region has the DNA TGCAGTGCTCCCGAATTAGACATTCAGTACTTC.

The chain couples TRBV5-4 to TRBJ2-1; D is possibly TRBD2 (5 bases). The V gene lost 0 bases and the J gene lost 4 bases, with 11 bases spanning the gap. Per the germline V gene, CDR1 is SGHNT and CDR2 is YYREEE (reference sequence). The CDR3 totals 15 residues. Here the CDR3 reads CASSLGAGGYNEQFF. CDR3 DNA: TGTGCCAGCAGCTTGGGTGCGGGTGGATACAATGAGCAGTTCTTC. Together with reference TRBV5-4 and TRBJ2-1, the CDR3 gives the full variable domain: ETGVTQSPTHLIKTRGQQVTLRCSSQSGHNTVSWYQQALGQGPQFIFQYYREEENGRGNFPPRFSGLQFPNYSSELNVNALELDDSALYLCASSLGAGGYNEQFFGPGTRLTVL.

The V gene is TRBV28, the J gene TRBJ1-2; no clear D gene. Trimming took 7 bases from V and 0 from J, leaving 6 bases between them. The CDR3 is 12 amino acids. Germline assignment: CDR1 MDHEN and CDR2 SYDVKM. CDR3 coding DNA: TGTGCCAGCATAAGCGCTAACTATGGCTACACCTTC. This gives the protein CASISANYGYTF.

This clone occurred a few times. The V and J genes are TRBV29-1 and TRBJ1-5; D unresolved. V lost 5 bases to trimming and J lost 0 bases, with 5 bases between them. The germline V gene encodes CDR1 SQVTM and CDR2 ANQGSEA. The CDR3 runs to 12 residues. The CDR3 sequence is CSVSYSNQPQHF. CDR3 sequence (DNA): TGCAGCGTTTCGTATAGCAATCAGCCCCAGCATTTT.

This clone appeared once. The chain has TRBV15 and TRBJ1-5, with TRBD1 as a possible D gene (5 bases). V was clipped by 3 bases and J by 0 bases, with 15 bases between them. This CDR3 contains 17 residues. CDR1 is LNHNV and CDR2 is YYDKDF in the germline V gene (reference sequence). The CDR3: CATSRGRGRDSNQPQHF. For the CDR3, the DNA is TGTGCCACCAGCAGGGGGAGGGGCAGGGATAGCAATCAGCCCCAGCATTTT.

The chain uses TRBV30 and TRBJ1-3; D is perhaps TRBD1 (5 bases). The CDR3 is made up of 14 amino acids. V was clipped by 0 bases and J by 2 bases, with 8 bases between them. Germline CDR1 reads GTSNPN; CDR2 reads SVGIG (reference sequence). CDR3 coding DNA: TGTGCCTGGAGTGTAAGGGGTGCTGGAAACACCATATATTTT. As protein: CAWSVRGAGNTIYF. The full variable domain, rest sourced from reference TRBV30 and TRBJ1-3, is SQTIHQWPATLVQPVGSPLSLECTVEGTSNPNLYWYRQAAGRGLQLLFYSVGIGQISSEVPQNLSASRPQDRQFILSSKKLLLSDSGFYLCAWSVRGAGNTIYFGEGSWLTVV.

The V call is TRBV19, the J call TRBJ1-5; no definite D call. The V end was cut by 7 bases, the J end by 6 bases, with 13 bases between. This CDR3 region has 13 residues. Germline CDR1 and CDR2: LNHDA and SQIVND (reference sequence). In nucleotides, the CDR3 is TGTGCCAGTACCTATATACGGGGTCAGCCCCAGCATTTT. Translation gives CASTYIRGQPQHF.

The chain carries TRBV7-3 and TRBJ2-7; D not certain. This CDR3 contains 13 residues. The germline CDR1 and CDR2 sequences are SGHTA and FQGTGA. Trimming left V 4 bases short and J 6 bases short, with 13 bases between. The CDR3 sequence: CASSSGSETEQYF. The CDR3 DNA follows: TGTGCCAGCAGCTCAGGATCAGAGACCGAGCAGTACTTC.